The 30 T cell receptor beta chains given below trace back to one sample, sequenced in a study of T-cell memory formation after mild COVID-19. MiXCR, applied by TCRdb to the 5' RACE reads, yields one record per CDR3 protein. The data hold 65,000 to 90,000 distinct CDR3 sequences, with roughly 13% observed a single time. The sample consisted of PBMCs or a T cell subset sorted from them (not recorded which). The receptors stem from a man younger than 35 who had mild COVID-19 (a few samples of this study predate the infection). Cell type and time point are not known.

This clonotype has just a few counts. This rearrangement joins TRBV20-1 to TRBJ2-3; 9 bases line up with TRBD2. The V segment lost 1 base and the J segment 5 bases; nucleotides outside the gene matches: 7. CDR3 length: 15 residues. Germline lookup yields CDR1 DFQATT and CDR2 SNEGSKA (reference sequence). CDR3 amino acids: CSARAAGGLVDTQYF. The DNA of the CDR3 is TGCAGTGCTAGAGCGGCGGGGGGGCTGGTAGATACGCAGTATTTT.

The chain couples TRBV6-2 or TRBV6-3 to TRBJ2-7, with 9 bases identical to TRBD1. Germline CDR1 reads MNHEY; CDR2 reads SVGEGT. The CDR3 consists of 16 residues. V lost 2 bases and J lost 2; bases outside the gene matches: 7. The CDR3 nucleotides are TGTGCCAGCAGTTACGGGGGACAGGGAACTACCTACGAGCAGTACGTC. Translated, it gives CASSYGGQGTTYEQYV.

This clonotype was observed at least ten times. The gene calls are TRBV7-8 and TRBJ2-7, with D possibly called TRBD1 or TRBD2 (5 bases each). Between the trimmed V and J ends, which lost 1 base and 3 bases, there was a span of 16 bases. CDR1 and CDR2 (germline): SGHVS, FQNEAQ. The length of the CDR3 is 16 residues. In DNA form, the CDR3 reads TGTGCCAGCAGCTTAGAATCGACGGGGCTCCTCTACGAGCAGTACTTC. It translates to CASSLESTGLLYEQYF.

This clonotype was recorded a few times. V gene TRBV20-1 combines with J gene TRBJ2-7; tentatively, D is TRBD1 (6 bases). This CDR3 has 13 residues. Germline loops: CDR1 DFQATT, CDR2 SNEGSKA (reference sequence). The V gene lost 0 bases and the J gene lost 4 bases, with 10 bases spanning the gap. CDR3 region: CSARDVQGYEQYV. The DNA of the CDR3 is TGCAGTGCTAGAGATGTCCAGGGGTACGAGCAGTACGTC.

V and J are TRBV19 and TRBJ2-7; no definite D call. The V gene lost 6 bases and the J gene lost 4 bases, with 13 bases spanning the gap. The CDR3 loop spans 13 amino acids. CDR1 is LNHDA and CDR2 is SQIVND in the germline V gene (reference sequence). The DNA of the CDR3 is TGTGCCAGTAGCCCCGGTGTGGGGTACGAGCAGTACTTC. This encodes CASSPGVGYEQYF.

V and J are TRBV6-2 or TRBV6-3 and TRBJ2-4, with D tentatively TRBD1 or TRBD2 (7 bases each). The CDR3 runs 15 residues. Germline assignment: CDR1 MNHEY and CDR2 SVGEGT. With 7 bases removed from V and 1 base from J, the gap between germline ends came to 14 bases. The CDR3 protein is CASKGAGEAKNIQYF. The CDR3 nucleotides are TGTGCCAGCAAGGGGGCGGGGGAGGCCAAAAACATTCAGTACTTC.

The V gene is TRBV10-2, the J gene TRBJ2-1; no firm D call. V lost 7 bases, J lost 1 base, and 5 bases lay in between. Germline CDR1 and CDR2: WSHSY and SAAADI. This CDR3 is built from 12 residues. CDR3 in DNA: TGCGCCAGCATGGATTCCTACAATGAGCAGTTCTTC. It translates to CASMDSYNEQFF.

This clonotype was seen more than once but under ten times. The V gene is TRBV27, the J gene TRBJ2-2; D is perhaps TRBD1 or TRBD2 (6 bases each). The length of the CDR3 is 14 residues. V was cut by 5 bases and J by 6 bases, with 13 bases left in between. The germline V gene encodes CDR1 MNHEY and CDR2 SMNVEV (reference sequence). The DNA for the CDR3 is TGTGCCAGCAGTAGGGGGGAGATAGCCGGGGAGCTGTTTTTT. It translates to CASSRGEIAGELFF.

This clonotype was seen a handful of times. The chain recombines TRBV7-3 with TRBJ2-1; 10 positions agree with TRBD2. Germline CDR1 and CDR2: SGHTA and FQGTGA. The CDR3 spans 16 residues. V gave up 0 bases and J gave up 4 bases; unmatched junction bases: 3. The CDR3 is CASSLTASGGYNEQFF. Here the CDR3 DNA reads TGTGCCAGCAGCTTAACGGCTAGCGGGGGATACAATGAGCAGTTCTTC.

The rearrangement uses TRBV11-3 and TRBJ2-2; D is undetermined. Looked up from germline, CDR1 is SGHNT and CDR2 is YENEEA. CDR3 length equals 16 residues. V gave up 1 base and J gave up 3 bases, with 12 bases separating them. The CDR3 loop reads CASSLAGHTHTGELFF. In nucleotides, the CDR3 is TGTGCCAGCAGCTTAGCTGGTCACACCCACACCGGGGAGCTGTTTTTT.

This clonotype has just a few counts. This chain joins TRBV11-2 and TRBJ2-5; 7 nucleotides align to TRBD1. This CDR3 region has 17 residues. CDR1 and CDR2 (germline): SGHAT, FQNNGV. The ends lost 2 bases at V and 4 bases at J; junction bases unmatched: 13. The CDR3 DNA reads as TGTGCCAGCAGCTTATACAGGGGCTGGGGGAAAAGAGAGACCCAGTACTTC. This codes for CASSLYRGWGKRETQYF.

The V gene is TRBV27, the J gene TRBJ2-1; D is ambiguous. Trimming pared 3 bases from V and 7 bases from J, leaving 10 bases between. Germline V gives CDR1 MNHEY, CDR2 SMNVEV (reference sequence). CDR3 length: 13 amino acids. The CDR3: CASSLSIANEQFF. The CDR3 bases are TGTGCCAGCAGTTTGTCTATTGCGAATGAGCAGTTCTTC.

The gene calls are TRBV4-1 and TRBJ2-3; TRBD1 agrees at 7 bases. CDR1 is MGHRA, CDR2 YSYEKL, per germline. Unmatched junction bases numbered 8, after V lost 4 bases and J lost 1 base. The CDR3 runs to 16 residues. This CDR3 is CASSPGQFVGTDTQYF. CDR3 bases: TGCGCCAGCAGCCCGGGACAGTTCGTTGGCACAGATACGCAGTATTTT.

This clonotype was counted ten times or more. This rearrangement joins TRBV5-8 to TRBJ2-7; maybe TRBD2 (5 bases). From germline, CDR1 is SGHTS and CDR2 YDEGEE. The CDR3 contains 12 residues. Trimming left V 7 bases short and J 7 bases short, with 15 bases between. DNA of the CDR3: TGTGCCAGCTCTCGAGGACTTCTTGAGCAGTACGTC. Translating gives CASSRGLLEQYV.

This clonotype was found a few times. The chain combines TRBV11-2 with TRBJ2-1; 10 nucleotides match TRBD1. V trimming: 1 base; J trimming: 6 bases; junction bases outside the gene matches: 9. Germline-derived CDR1 and CDR2 are SGHAT and FQNNGV. CDR3 size: 17 residues. The CDR3 coding sequence is TGTGCCAGCAGCTTAGGACCGGGACAGGGGTTGTCCAATGAGCAGTTCTTC. This codes for CASSLGPGQGLSNEQFF.

The chain has TRBV5-1 and TRBJ2-7, with 7 positions matching TRBD1. With V trimmed by 4 bases and J by 5 bases, 9 bases remained unmatched. This CDR3 has 14 amino acids. Germline V gene data show CDR1 as SGHRS and CDR2 as YFSETQ. The CDR3 nucleotides read TGCGCCAGCAGCCCTTACAGGGGTACCAACGAGCAGTACTTC. It specifies CASSPYRGTNEQYF. The full variable domain, with the rest looked up from reference TRBV5-1 and TRBJ2-7, is KAGVTQTPRYLIKTRGQQVTLSCSPISGHRSVSWYQQTPGQGLQFLFEYFSETQRNKGNFPGRFSGRQFSNSRSEMNVSTLELGDSALYLCASSPYRGTNEQYFGPGTRLTVT.

This clonotype has a handful of counts. The chain carries TRBV2 and TRBJ2-3; D is unclear. Per germline, CDR1 SNHLY and CDR2 FYNNEI. V was pared by 5 bases and J by 1 base, with 10 bases between. This CDR3 has 14 residues. The CDR3 DNA reads TGTGCCAGCAGTTTCCCCCGGGGCACAGATACGCAGTATTTT. Residues: CASSFPRGTDTQYF.

The chain has TRBV30 and TRBJ2-7; 7 bases are shared with TRBD1. With V trimmed by 4 bases and J by 0 bases, 6 bases remained unmatched. Germline CDR1 GTSNPN, CDR2 SVGIG (reference sequence). This CDR3 has 14 amino acids. This chain's CDR3 is CAWTDRVASYEQYF. The CDR3 region has the DNA TGTGCCTGGACAGACAGGGTCGCCTCCTACGAGCAGTACTTC.

This clonotype was seen a few times. The germline gene is not matched at one end of the junction; a read error may be the cause. The chain links TRBV4-1 to TRBJ1-1; 7 bases are a match to TRBD1. Germline CDR1 is MGHRA and CDR2 is YSYEKL. The CDR3 is 13 amino acids. CDR3 in amino acids: CASSQDLQGEWSF. The CDR3 DNA sequence: TGCGCCAGCAGCCAAGATTTGCAGGGGGAATGGAGCTTT.

This chain joins TRBV10-3 and TRBJ2-1; 10 nucleotides agree with TRBD2. The CDR3 runs to 15 residues. From germline, CDR1 is ENHRY and CDR2 SYGVKD. Germline trimming cut 6 bases from V and 8 bases from J; bases unmatched to any gene: 10. CDR3 residues: CAIRRAGGRSHEQFF. The CDR3 region has the DNA TGTGCCATCAGGCGAGCGGGGGGGCGTTCGCATGAGCAGTTCTTC.

The gene calls are TRBV7-9 and TRBJ2-3; 8 bases fit TRBD1. This CDR3 spans 15 amino acids. CDR1 and CDR2 from the germline V gene are SEHNR and FQNEAQ (reference sequence). The V segment lost 5 bases and the J segment 2 bases; nucleotides outside the gene matches: 6. The CDR3: CASSPDRAYTDTQYF. The DNA for the CDR3 is TGTGCCAGCAGCCCGGACAGGGCATACACAGATACGCAGTATTTT.

The chain couples TRBV6-5 to TRBJ1-1, with TRBD1 as a possible D gene (5 bases). The germline V and J ends were trimmed by 5 bases and 7 bases, with 8 bases remaining between them. This CDR3 region has 11 residues. Germline assignment: CDR1 MNHEY and CDR2 SVGAGI. CDR3 loop: CASSGGIEAFF. The DNA for the CDR3 is TGTGCCAGCAGTGGGGGTATTGAAGCTTTCTTT.

This chain uses TRBV4-2 with TRBJ2-3; D is perhaps TRBD2 (5 bases). V shed 1 base and J shed 6 bases, with 17 bases lying between them. The CDR3 sequence is 16 residues long. The germline gives CDR1 LGHNA, CDR2 YNFKEQ. This chain's CDR3 is CASSQVFVERTDTQYF. The CDR3 nucleotides are TGTGCCAGCAGCCAAGTATTCGTAGAGCGGACGGATACGCAGTATTTT.

There are a few counts of this clonotype. The genes are TRBV7-9 and TRBJ2-5; D not certain. The V end was cut by 1 base, the J end by 3 bases, with 12 bases between. The CDR3 sequence is 15 residues long. Germline CDR1 SEHNR, CDR2 FQNEAQ (reference sequence). The DNA of the CDR3 is TGTGCCAGCAGCTTAGGTCGGGCTAGGAAAGAGACCCAGTACTTC. Amino acid sequence: CASSLGRARKETQYF.

This clonotype appeared a few times. The chain combines TRBV4-1 with TRBJ2-1, with 11 nucleotides matching TRBD2. Germline CDR1 MGHRA, CDR2 YSYEKL. The ends lost 2 bases at V and 3 bases at J; junction bases unmatched: 3. This CDR3 has 16 amino acids. The CDR3 loop is CASSQKLAGVYNEQFF. Written as DNA, the CDR3 is TGCGCCAGCAGCCAAAAACTAGCGGGGGTCTACAATGAGCAGTTCTTC.

The chain joins TRBV28 to TRBJ2-1; no firm D call. The V gene lost 3 bases and the J gene lost 0 bases, with 9 bases spanning the gap. The germline V gene has CDR1 MDHEN and CDR2 SYDVKM. The CDR3 loop spans 15 amino acids. The CDR3 region has the DNA TGTGCCAGCAGTTTGGTGCCGAGCTCCTACAATGAGCAGTTCTTC. Translating gives CASSLVPSSYNEQFF.

This clonotype showed up just a few times. V is TRBV4-1 and J is TRBJ2-3; 9 bases agree with TRBD2. The CDR3 runs to 14 residues. Germline CDR1 and CDR2: MGHRA and YSYEKL. Trimming at V came to 4 bases and at J to 8 bases, leaving 7 bases not matched to a gene. Here the CDR3 reads CASSPRDSGGTQYF. The CDR3 DNA follows: TGCGCCAGCAGCCCCCGGGATAGCGGGGGTACGCAGTATTTT.

This clonotype was seen repeatedly, ten times or more. V and J are TRBV4-2 and TRBJ2-1; a weak D match, TRBD2 (5 bases). The CDR3 runs to 15 residues. Germline-derived CDR1 and CDR2 are LGHNA and YNFKEQ. V dropped 4 bases and J dropped 4 bases, with 14 bases sitting between them. The CDR3 loop reads CASSPSQERYNEQFF. CDR3 coding DNA: TGTGCCAGCAGCCCTAGTCAGGAGCGGTACAATGAGCAGTTCTTC.

The CDR3 sequence: CASSPADFSGANVLTF. DNA for the CDR3: TGTGCCAGCAGCCCGGCAGATTTCTCTGGGGCCAACGTCCTGACTTTC. This chain uses TRBV5-5 with TRBJ2-6; D call uncertain. The CDR3 totals 16 residues. V lost 4 bases to trimming and J lost 0 bases, with 11 bases between them. Per the germline V gene, CDR1 is SGHKS and CDR2 is YYEKEE (reference sequence).

This clonotype occurred a few times. V is TRBV6-4 and J is TRBJ2-6; TRBD1 matches at 9 bases. The CDR3 extends over 17 amino acids. Looked up from germline, CDR1 is MRHNA and CDR2 is SNTAGT. V lost 0 bases to trimming and J lost 3 bases; unmatched junction nucleotides: 3. CDR3 DNA: TGTGCCAGCAGTGACTCTACAGGGGGCGGTGGGGCCAACGTCCTGACTTTC. Its translation is CASSDSTGGGGANVLTF.